These 23 T cell receptor beta chains were all obtained from the same sample, sequenced in a study of T cells in Graves' hyperthyroidism and ophthalmopathy. Amplification targeted TCR beta CDR3 regions from RNA transcripts. Carried out on the TCR CDR3, a first-round RT-PCR used the HTBI primer set. TCRdb fed the multiplex PCR reads into MiXCR, producing one record per CDR3 protein. The data contain roughly 560,000 distinct CDR3 sequences, over 12% of them singletons. The sequenced sample was blood. The source is a woman between 40 and 50 years old with Graves' ophthalmopathy.

At least ten counts were recorded for this clonotype. The chain recombines TRBV20-1 with TRBJ2-5, with TRBD1 as a possible D gene (5 bases). Trimming took off 6 bases at V and 0 bases at J, with 14 bases between the two ends. Germline CDR1 is DFQATT and CDR2 is SNEGSKA (reference sequence). The CDR3 runs to 14 residues. Here the CDR3 DNA reads TGCAGTGCCCCAGACAGCCCGTACCAAGAGACCCAGTACTTC. It is translated as CSAPDSPYQETQYF.

This clonotype was observed at least ten times. The chain links TRBV7-9 to TRBJ2-7; D is unclear. Germline V gives CDR1 SEHNR, CDR2 FQNEAQ (reference sequence). CDR3 size: 14 residues. Trimming left V 1 base short and J 4 bases short, with 11 bases between. This CDR3 reads CASSLVSNPYEQYF. In nucleotides, the CDR3 is TGTGCCAGCAGCTTAGTATCCAACCCATACGAGCAGTACTTC.

This clonotype was detected ten times or more. The V call is TRBV10-1, the J call TRBJ2-7; D is unresolved. The CDR3 has 13 residues. The ends were cut back, 3 bases at V and 2 bases at J, with 8 bases in the middle. CDR1 and CDR2 (germline): WNHNN, SYGVQD (reference sequence). In DNA form, the CDR3 reads TGCGCCAGCAGTGAAACGGGTCCCTACGAGCAGTACTTC. Its protein is CASSETGPYEQYF.

The table lists this clonotype with many counts. V is TRBV11-2 and J is TRBJ2-7, with 7 positions matching TRBD2. The CDR3 consists of 16 residues. Germline assignment: CDR1 SGHAT and CDR2 FQNNGV. The trim removed 4 bases at V and 2 bases at J, leaving 11 bases unmatched. CDR3 sequence reads: CASSYFRSSGTYEQYF. The CDR3 DNA reads TGTGCCAGCAGCTACTTCAGGTCTAGCGGAACCTACGAGCAGTACTTC.

In this sample, this clonotype turned up many times. This chain uses TRBV25-1 with TRBJ2-7; 10 bases map to TRBD2. Looked up from germline, CDR1 is MGHDK and CDR2 is SYGVNS. The CDR3 runs to 14 residues. V trimming: 3 bases; J trimming: 7 bases; junction bases outside the gene matches: 6. The CDR3 sequence: CASSDTSGAWEQYF. CDR3 bases: TGTGCCAGCAGTGACACTAGCGGGGCTTGGGAGCAGTACTTC.

In this sample, this clonotype turned up a few times. The chain couples TRBV19 to TRBJ2-7, with D perhaps TRBD1 (6 bases). The CDR3 extends over 15 amino acids. V lost 5 bases, J lost 3 bases, and 17 bases lay in between. Germline V gene data show CDR1 as LNHDA and CDR2 as SQIVND (reference sequence). CDR3 coding DNA: TGTGCCAGTAGTGCCCGGGACATTATCAACTACGAGCAGTACTTC. Protein: CASSARDIINYEQYF. Supplemented by reference TRBV19 and TRBJ2-7, the full variable domain reads DGGITQSPKYLFRKEGQNVTLSCEQNLNHDAMYWYRQDPGQGLRLIYYSQIVNDFQKGDIAEGYSVSREKKESFPLTVTSAQKNPTAFYLCASSARDIINYEQYFGPGTRLTVT.

This clonotype has at least ten counts. This chain connects TRBV10-3 to TRBJ2-5; 10 bases map to TRBD1. The V gene end was trimmed by 0 bases and the J gene end by 5 bases; junction bases not matched to a gene: 3. Per the germline V gene, CDR1 is ENHRY and CDR2 is SYGVKD. CDR3 length equals 15 residues. The CDR3 region is CAISESGQGTETQYF. The CDR3 region has the DNA TGTGCCATCAGTGAGTCGGGACAGGGGACGGAGACCCAGTACTTC.

Many counts were recorded for this clonotype. The gene calls are TRBV6-5 and TRBJ1-2; no firm D call. The ends were cut back, 0 bases at V and 2 bases at J, with 10 bases in the middle. The CDR3 spans 15 residues. The V gene's germline CDR1 is MNHEY and CDR2 SVGAGI. The CDR3 DNA follows: TGTGCCAGCAGTTACTCGGCAAGGGCAAACTATGGCTACACCTTC. It encodes CASSYSARANYGYTF.

Only a few counts were recorded for this clonotype. The CDR3: CASSLSFGSNTGELFF. The CDR3 DNA reads TGTGCCAGCAGCTTGTCATTCGGATCGAACACCGGGGAGCTGTTTTTT. The V and J genes are TRBV11-1 and TRBJ2-2; no clear D gene. The V gene's germline CDR1 is SGHAT and CDR2 FQDESV (reference sequence). CDR3 length equals 16 residues. The ends were cut back, 3 bases at V and 0 bases at J, with 11 bases in the middle.

This clonotype was seen more than once but under ten times. This rearrangement joins TRBV4-1 to TRBJ1-1; a weak D match, TRBD1 (5 bases). The ends were cut back, 0 bases at V and 4 bases at J, with 9 bases in the middle. Germline V gene data show CDR1 as MGHRA and CDR2 as YSYEKL. This CDR3 has 14 residues. CDR3 region: CASSQEGLRTEAFF. In DNA, the CDR3 is TGCGCCAGCAGCCAAGAGGGGCTGCGCACTGAAGCTTTCTTT.

This clonotype was seen repeatedly, ten times or more. This chain uses TRBV10-3 with TRBJ2-7; 10 bases line up with TRBD2. Germline CDR1 reads ENHRY; CDR2 reads SYGVKD. The CDR3 has 17 residues. V shed 3 bases and J 1 base; nucleotides not matched to a gene: 9. For the CDR3, the DNA is TGTGCCATCAGTGATTGGATAGCGGGAGGAGGGTCCTACGAGCAGTACTTC. It specifies CAISDWIAGGGSYEQYF.

The sample holds a few counts of this clonotype. V is TRBV24-1 and J is TRBJ2-2; a possible D gene is TRBD2 (5 bases). Germline CDR1 and CDR2: KGHDR and SFDVKD. The length of the CDR3 is 14 residues. Trimming stripped 6 bases from V and 5 bases from J, with 12 bases between. The CDR3 DNA reads TGTGCCACCAGTTTCGGGGAACCAACCGGGGAGCTGTTTTTT. Translation gives CATSFGEPTGELFF.

The table lists this clonotype with many counts. V is TRBV6-1 and J is TRBJ2-7; no firm D call. This CDR3 is built from 13 residues. V was shortened by 0 bases and J by 4 bases, with 7 bases between the two germline ends. CDR1 and CDR2 (germline): MNHNS, SASEGT. CDR3 sequence (DNA): TGTGCCAGCAGTGAAGCGCTGGGGTACGAGCAGTACTTC. Translating it yields CASSEALGYEQYF.

The sample holds many counts of this clonotype. The chain has TRBV15 and TRBJ2-2; 8 nucleotides match TRBD2. With V trimmed by 0 bases and J by 4 bases, 7 bases remained unmatched. Germline V gives CDR1 LNHNV, CDR2 YYDKDF (reference sequence). This CDR3 is built from 17 residues. CDR3 coding DNA: TGTGCCACCAGCAGAGAACGAGTAGCGGGGCGCACCGGGGAGCTGTTTTTT. It is translated as CATSRERVAGRTGELFF. Filled out from reference TRBV15 and TRBJ2-2, the complete variable domain reads DAMVIQNPRYQVTQFGKPVTLSCSQTLNHNVMYWYQQKSSQAPKLLFHYYDKDFNNEADTPDNFQSRRPNTSFCFLDIRSPGLGDTAMYLCATSRERVAGRTGELFFGEGSRLTVL.

This clonotype was observed many times. This CDR3 is CASSGRGQVPPQHF. The CDR3 region has the DNA TGTGCCAGCAGTGGGAGGGGGCAAGTTCCGCCCCAGCATTTT. This sequence joins TRBV12-3 or TRBV12-4 and TRBJ1-5, with 7 bases identical to TRBD1. V shed 5 bases and J 9 bases; nucleotides not matched to a gene: 10. The CDR3 is 14 amino acids.

This clonotype was counted many times. The DNA for the CDR3 is TGCAGTGCTAAACACGTGAACACTGAAGCTTTCTTT. It yields the protein CSAKHVNTEAFF. The V gene is TRBV20-1, the J gene TRBJ1-1; D not resolved. This CDR3 has 12 residues. In germline, CDR1 is DFQATT, CDR2 SNEGSKA (reference sequence). V shed 4 bases and J shed 0 bases, with 6 bases lying between them.

The sample holds many counts of this clonotype. This chain uses TRBV29-1 with TRBJ1-2; 10 bases are a match to TRBD1. The CDR3 extends over 13 amino acids. Trimming cost V 7 bases and J 8 bases; bases outside gene matches: 10. Germline V CDR1 and CDR2: SQVTM, ANQGSEA. The CDR3 nucleotides read TGCAGCGCCCCGGGACAGGGGTTACGGGGCTACACCTTC. Translating gives CSAPGQGLRGYTF.

This clonotype was recorded many times. The V gene is TRBV2, the J gene TRBJ2-6; 12 bases are shared with TRBD1. Per germline, CDR1 SNHLY and CDR2 FYNNEI. The CDR3 has 18 residues. The V and J ends lost 7 bases and 2 bases, in that order; junction bases with no gene match: 9. The CDR3 protein is CASIPPGQGATGANVLTF. The CDR3 bases are TGTGCCAGCATACCTCCGGGACAGGGGGCAACTGGGGCCAACGTCCTGACTTTC.

In its sample, this clonotype was seen many times. V gene TRBV4-1 combines with J gene TRBJ2-5, with 10 bases matching TRBD2. After removal of 2 bases from V and 0 bases from J, the junction contained 6 bases not matched to a gene. The CDR3 consists of 17 residues. Per germline, CDR1 MGHRA and CDR2 YSYEKL. CDR3 DNA sequence: TGCGCCAGCAGCCAACATGGCGGGACTAGCGACCAAGAGACCCAGTACTTC. It is translated as CASSQHGGTSDQETQYF.

This clonotype appeared many times. The germline gene is not matched at one end of the junction; a read error may be the cause. This chain links TRBV6-2 or TRBV6-3 with TRBJ2-7, with a possible D match to TRBD1 (5 bases). Germline lookup yields CDR1 MNHEY and CDR2 SVGEGT. The CDR3 covers 13 residues. The CDR3 DNA follows: TGTGCCGGCAGGGCCCCTTCCTCCTACGAGCAGTACTTC. Amino acids: CAGRAPSSYEQYF.

This clonotype was observed many times. At one of its ends the junction is not consistent with the germline gene, which may arise from a read error. The CDR3 DNA is TGCAGTGCTGAAGGGACAAACCAAGACACCCAGTACTTC. Translated: CSAEGTNQDTQYF. This chain links TRBV20-1 with TRBJ2-5; a possible D gene is TRBD1 (6 bases). The CDR3 has 13 amino acids. The germline V gene encodes CDR1 DFQATT and CDR2 SNEGSKA (reference sequence).

This clonotype has a handful of counts. The J gene is TRBJ2-5, the V gene TRBV11-2; D gene uncertain. Trimming took off 4 bases at V and 4 bases at J, with 16 bases between the two ends. CDR1 is SGHAT, CDR2 FQNNGV, per germline. This CDR3 region has 15 residues. The CDR3 sequence is CASSSLGSSGETQYF. As DNA, the CDR3 is TGTGCCAGCAGCTCCTTGGGGTCTTCAGGAGAGACCCAGTACTTC.

This clonotype showed up many times. One end of the junction is discordant with germline, which a read error may explain. The J gene is TRBJ1-5, the V gene TRBV12-3 or TRBV12-4, with TRBD1 matching over 8 bases. The CDR3 covers 16 residues. CDR3 coding DNA: TGTGCCAGCAGTCAAGACGCCGACAGGGGAGGCCAGCCCCGGCATTTT. It yields the protein CASSQDADRGGQPRHF.